The T cell receptor (beta chain) described here comes from a study of cytomegalovirus exposure and HLA in healthy donors. General study results and limits: A later analysis by the authors found several of the most significant clusters apparently linked to common viral pathogens. Both high specificity and high sensitivity reportedly marked the classifier's diagnosis of cytomegalovirus status.

Germline CDR1 is MDHEN and CDR2 is SYDVKM. The CDR3 sequence is 15 residues long. The germline V and J ends were trimmed by 2 bases and 4 bases, with 12 bases remaining between them. On this clone: The antigen is not known.

Primers for the PCR totalled 60 Vbeta and 13 Jbeta. Some clones are missing from TCRdb's copy, which holds only in-frame ones; the method was immunoSEQ multiplex PCR. The table lists under 150,000 clones, approximately 84% of them singletons, with around 2% in the top ten. The clonotype comes from a middle-aged woman in good health and CMV-seronegative. Sequenced: PBMCs. The genes are TRBV28 and TRBJ1-3, with D tentatively TRBD1 (5 bases). In nucleotides, the CDR3 is TGTGCCAGCAGTTTACCCTACGACAGCGGAAACACCATATATTTT. It translates to CASSLPYDSGNTIYF.